The rows below give T cell receptor beta chains drawn from one sample of a study of cytomegalovirus exposure and HLA in healthy donors. The table came from immunoSEQ multiplex PCR; TCRdb's copy has only in-frame clones and leaves some out. The sample yields 170,000 or so clones, of which the top ten take up roughly 2%. Input material: PBMCs. The receptors shown here come from a man aged 25 to 40 in good health and CMV-seronegative. Both conserved end residues are part of each CDR3. D genes are given only for firm matches.

d_gene: NA; j_gene: TRBJ1-2; v_gene: TRBV4-3; CDR3aa: CASSQDLQVYGYTF; CDR3nt: TGCGCCAGCAGCCAAGATTTGCAGGTCTATGGCTACACCTTC
d_gene: TRBD1; j_gene: TRBJ2-3; v_gene: TRBV7-9; CDR3aa: CASSTRDSFYPDTQYF; CDR3nt: TGTGCCAGCAGCACCCGGGACAGTTTTTATCCAGATACGCAGTATTTT
d_gene: NA; j_gene: TRBJ1-2; v_gene: TRBV28; CDR3aa: CASSPRGYGYTF; CDR3nt: TGTGCCAGCAGCCCCCGGGGCTATGGCTACACCTTC
d_gene: NA; j_gene: TRBJ2-5; v_gene: TRBV6-1; CDR3aa: CASREVQGWETQYF; CDR3nt: TGTGCCAGCAGGGAGGTTCAGGGGTGGGAGACCCAGTACTTC
d_gene: NA; j_gene: TRBJ2-5; v_gene: TRBV6-6; CDR3aa: CASSPGAQYQETQYF; CDR3nt: TGTGCCAGCAGCCCAGGGGCCCAGTACCAAGAGACCCAGTACTTC
d_gene: TRBD1; j_gene: TRBJ1-1; v_gene: TRBV10-3; CDR3aa: CAISGGQGGTEAFF; CDR3nt: TGTGCCATCAGTGGAGGACAGGGCGGCACTGAAGCTTTCTTT
d_gene: TRBD1; j_gene: TRBJ2-7; v_gene: TRBV5-4; CDR3aa: CASSIQGASYEQYF; CDR3nt: TGTGCCAGCAGCATTCAGGGGGCCTCCTACGAGCAGTACTTC
d_gene: NA; j_gene: TRBJ2-1; v_gene: TRBV7-8; CDR3aa: CASSLVGSGVTYNEQFF; CDR3nt: TGTGCCAGCAGCTTAGTGGGATCGGGAGTAACCTACAATGAGCAGTTCTTC
d_gene: NA; j_gene: TRBJ1-4; v_gene: TRBV6-5; CDR3aa: CASRPGRTNEKLFF; CDR3nt: TGTGCCAGCAGACCTGGGAGGACTAATGAAAAACTGTTTTTT
d_gene: TRBD2; j_gene: TRBJ2-1; v_gene: TRBV5-1; CDR3aa: CASTDTGTSGIEQFF; CDR3nt: TGCGCCAGCACCGACACCGGGACTAGCGGGATTGAGCAGTTCTTC
d_gene: NA; j_gene: TRBJ1-1; v_gene: TRBV5-4; CDR3aa: CASSLVEPNTEAFF; CDR3nt: TGTGCCAGCAGCTTGGTCGAGCCGAACACTGAAGCTTTCTTT
d_gene: NA; j_gene: TRBJ1-2; v_gene: TRBV27; CDR3aa: CASSLSFPTSNYGYTF; CDR3nt: TGTGCCAGCAGTTTATCTTTCCCGACATCTAACTATGGCTACACCTTC
d_gene: NA; j_gene: TRBJ2-1; v_gene: TRBV5-6; CDR3aa: CASSGLLVYNEQFF; CDR3nt: TGTGCCAGCAGCGGTTTACTAGTGTACAATGAGCAGTTCTTC
d_gene: NA; j_gene: TRBJ2-7; v_gene: TRBV9; CDR3aa: CASSAEAGVWNEQYF; CDR3nt: TGTGCCAGCAGCGCCGAGGCCGGGGTATGGAACGAGCAGTACTTC
d_gene: TRBD1; j_gene: TRBJ1-5; v_gene: TRBV10-3; CDR3aa: CAIDPGGPGSNQPQHF; CDR3nt: TGTGCCATCGACCCAGGGGGGCCCGGGAGCAATCAGCCCCAGCATTTT
d_gene: NA; j_gene: TRBJ1-2; v_gene: TRBV7-8; CDR3aa: CASSAARREGGYGYTF; CDR3nt: TGTGCCAGCAGCGCTGCTCGTCGGGAGGGCGGCTATGGCTACACCTTC
d_gene: TRBD2; j_gene: TRBJ2-7; v_gene: TRBV5-4; CDR3aa: CASSTVAGGQHEQYF; CDR3nt: TGTGCCAGCAGCACCGTAGCGGGAGGGCAACACGAGCAGTACTTC
d_gene: NA; j_gene: TRBJ2-7; v_gene: TRBV4-1; CDR3aa: CASSPTGQGEEQYF; CDR3nt: TGCGCCAGCAGCCCTACGGGACAAGGGGAAGAGCAGTACTTC
d_gene: NA; j_gene: TRBJ2-5; v_gene: TRBV18; CDR3aa: CASSPNTGKETQYF; CDR3nt: TGTGCCAGCTCACCAAATACAGGGAAAGAGACCCAGTACTTC
d_gene: TRBD1; j_gene: TRBJ1-4; v_gene: TRBV11-2; CDR3aa: CASSVGQGSNEKLFF; CDR3nt: TGTGCCAGCAGCGTGGGACAGGGCTCTAATGAAAAACTGTTTTTT
d_gene: TRBD1; j_gene: TRBJ1-2; v_gene: TRBV4-1; CDR3aa: CASSLTTGARGYTF; CDR3nt: TGCGCCAGCAGCCTTACAACAGGGGCGCGTGGCTACACCTTC
d_gene: NA; j_gene: TRBJ1-2; v_gene: TRBV28; CDR3aa: CASSLKLGPDYGYTF; CDR3nt: TGTGCCAGCAGTTTAAAGCTGGGGCCCGACTATGGCTACACCTTC
d_gene: NA; j_gene: TRBJ1-4; v_gene: TRBV28; CDR3aa: CASSFTFGTNEKLFF; CDR3nt: TGTGCCAGCAGTTTTACGTTCGGGACTAATGAAAAACTGTTTTTT
d_gene: NA; j_gene: TRBJ1-1; v_gene: TRBV19; CDR3aa: CASSRSLVNTEAFF; CDR3nt: TGTGCCAGTTCCCGGAGCTTAGTGAACACTGAAGCTTTCTTT
d_gene: TRBD2; j_gene: TRBJ2-1; v_gene: TRBV5-4; CDR3aa: CASSSPQREGGEQFF; CDR3nt: TGTGCCAGCAGCTCCCCCCAGCGGGAGGGAGGGGAGCAGTTCTTC
d_gene: TRBD2; j_gene: TRBJ2-2; v_gene: TRBV9; CDR3aa: CASSVLAGGPSGGELFF; CDR3nt: TGTGCCAGCAGCGTACTAGCGGGAGGGCCTAGTGGCGGGGAGCTGTTTTTT
d_gene: NA; j_gene: TRBJ2-5; v_gene: TRBV7-3; CDR3aa: CASATALRMGTQYF; CDR3nt: TGTGCCAGCGCTACAGCTCTTAGGATGGGGACCCAGTACTTC
d_gene: TRBD1; j_gene: TRBJ1-5; v_gene: TRBV28; CDR3aa: CASRTGGSSNQPQHF; CDR3nt: TGTGCCAGCAGAACAGGGGGCAGTAGCAATCAGCCCCAGCATTTT